This T cell receptor (beta chain) stems from a study of beta chain features in type 1 diabetes. The study reverse transcribed the entire isolated RNA, so it sequenced expressed TCRB transcripts. Only in-frame clones appear in the TCRdb table, and some are missing; sequencing was by immunoSEQ multiplex PCR. The sample holds some 200,000 clones, roughly a tenth seen once. About this clone: Antigen: not known.

CDR1 and CDR2 from the germline V gene are PRHDT and FYEKMQ (reference sequence). This CDR3 is built from 15 residues. V dropped 6 bases and J dropped 6; count of bases not matched to a gene: 8. General observations from the study: Patients' naive, central memory and Treg TCRB repertoires seemed closer to one another than those of healthy donors. Across all four CD4+ subsets, people with type 1 diabetes showed modestly shorter TCRB CDR3s. VDJ junctions in type 1 diabetes patients carried more deletions and fewer insertions.

V is TRBV13 and J is TRBJ1-1; the match to TRBD1 covers 12 bases. The sample taken for sequencing was central memory CD4+ T cells from blood. This TCR derives from a man between 18 and 29 years old in good health. CDR3 region: CASRSRDRGLSEAFF. The CDR3 region has the DNA TGTGCCAGCAGGTCCCGGGACAGGGGGCTGTCTGAAGCTTTCTTT.